A single sample is the source of the 20 T cell receptor beta chains below, sequenced in a study of T cell repertoires in cytomegalovirus infection (dated by TCRdb to between 2018 and 2020). What these receptors recognize is not known. The data were produced on an Illumina HiSeq 1500. TCRdb reprocessed the public reads (quality trimming at Q25 with fastp, clone calling with MiXCR) and kept in-frame beta chains. CDR3 protein duplicates are merged, each entry listing the most common genes and DNA. The sample data list more than 250,000 distinct CDR3 sequences, and 20% to 25% of these were observed just once. The top ten hold less than 15% of the sample. The intended sense of this specimen's treatment or condition label: in vitro stimulation with specific CMV peptide epitopes to enrich CMV-specific T cells. Sequencing was performed on cultured PBMCs, taken from culture after CMV antigen stimulation. The source is a human donor in good health (CMV status not recorded). Some clones in this sample may be carry-over from other donors' samples.

On this clonotype itself: Just one base apart from a much larger clone, this may be a read error. This chain joins TRBV7-9 and TRBJ2-7, with D unclear. Germline V gives CDR1 SEHNR, CDR2 FQNEAQ (reference sequence). The CDR3 has 16 amino acids. CDR3 nucleotides: TGTGCCAGCAGCTTAGAAGGATTGGGCAGATCCTACGAGCAGCACTTC. Amino acids: CASSLEGLGRSYEQHF.

This clonotype has more than one count but fewer than ten. This rearrangement joins TRBV29-1 to TRBJ2-7; possible D gene TRBD1, 6 bases. The CDR3 consists of 14 residues. The germline V and J ends were trimmed by 2 bases and 2 bases, with 13 bases remaining between them. Germline loops: CDR1 SQVTM, CDR2 ANQGSEA. In DNA, the CDR3 is TGCAGCGTTGAACTTCGCCAGGGGACCTACGAGCAGTACTTC. This gives the protein CSVELRQGTYEQYF.

The V and J genes are TRBV6-4 and TRBJ2-1; 11 bases fit TRBD2. This CDR3 has 15 residues. V dropped 6 bases and J dropped 5; count of bases not matched to a gene: 6. The V gene's germline CDR1 is MRHNA and CDR2 SNTAGT. The CDR3 DNA follows: TGTGCCAGCAGCCAAACTAGCGGGGGCAACAATGAGCAGTTCTTC. Protein product: CASSQTSGGNNEQFF.

This clonotype was observed once. The chain joins TRBV14 to TRBJ2-3; 8 bases line up with TRBD2. Germline values: CDR1 SGHDN, CDR2 FVKESK. The length of the CDR3 is 17 residues. Trimming took 3 bases from V and 1 from J; bases not matched to a gene: 9. DNA of the CDR3: TGTGCCAGCAGCCAGATAGCGGGGAGAGATGGCACAGATACGCAGTATTTT. Its protein is CASSQIAGRDGTDTQYF.

This clonotype was observed a few times. This chain uses TRBV4-3 with TRBJ2-3; unclear D gene. Germline assignment: CDR1 LGHNA and CDR2 YSLEER. The CDR3 is made up of 17 amino acids. Between the trimmed V and J ends, which lost 0 bases and 0 bases, there was a span of 13 bases. The CDR3 is CASSQDIWGFSTDTQYF. The CDR3 nucleotides are TGCGCCAGCAGCCAAGATATTTGGGGATTTAGCACAGATACGCAGTATTTT.

This clonotype was recorded many times. A junction boundary mismatches the germline segment, possibly from a read error. The gene calls are TRBV7-3 and TRBJ1-3; tentatively, D is TRBD1 (6 bases). Germline loops: CDR1 SGHTA, CDR2 FQGTGA. The CDR3 contains 14 residues. The CDR3 coding sequence is TGTGCCAGCAGCCTAACAGGGACTGGAAACACCATATATTTT. Its protein product is CASSLTGTGNTIYF.

This clonotype was counted a single time. The chain joins TRBV4-1 to TRBJ1-3; D is ambiguous. Trimming removed 0 bases at V and 0 bases at J, with 12 bases between. Germline V gene lookup returns CDR1 MGHRA and CDR2 YSYEKL. The CDR3 runs to 17 residues. DNA for the CDR3: TGCGCCAGCAGCCAAGATACAGTCCGGAACTCTGGAAACACCATATATTTT. This encodes CASSQDTVRNSGNTIYF.

This clonotype was recorded a few times. The CDR3 DNA is TGTGCCAGCAGTTACCGGGGACGGGCCTTTGAAAAACTGTTTTTT. Its protein product is CASSYRGRAFEKLFF. The V gene is TRBV6-5, the J gene TRBJ1-4, with TRBD1 as a possible D gene (5 bases). This CDR3 contains 15 residues. V lost 2 bases, J lost 7 bases, and 14 bases lay in between. Germline V gene lookup returns CDR1 MNHEY and CDR2 SVGAGI.

The CDR3: CASSLAGTGEIEQFF. The CDR3 region has the DNA TGTGCCAGCAGTTTAGCCGGGACAGGGGAAATTGAGCAGTTCTTC. This chain uses TRBV6-2 or TRBV6-3 with TRBJ2-1; TRBD1 agrees at 10 bases. Trimming removed 4 bases from V and 9 bases from J; junction bases left unmatched: 9. The CDR3 runs to 15 residues. CDR1 is MNHEY and CDR2 is SVGEGT in the germline V gene.

J is TRBJ1-1 and V is TRBV3-1, with D hard to call. The germline gives CDR1 LGHDT, CDR2 YNNKEL (reference sequence). This CDR3 spans 13 amino acids. Trimming removed 1 base at V and 0 bases at J, with 3 bases between. The CDR3 DNA is TGTGCCAGCAGCCAAGTGATGAACACTGAAGCTTTCTTT. Translating gives CASSQVMNTEAFF.

In this sample, this clonotype turned up a few times. The chain uses TRBV7-8 and TRBJ1-5; D remains ambiguous. The V end was cut by 0 bases, the J end by 3 bases, with 15 bases between. The CDR3 runs 17 residues. The germline V gene encodes CDR1 SGHVS and CDR2 FQNEAQ. DNA of the CDR3: TGTGCCAGCAGCTTAGCTAGGAGCAGATCCCTCAATCAGCCCCAGCATTTT. This encodes CASSLARSRSLNQPQHF.

This clonotype was observed many times. The chain employs TRBV7-8 and TRBJ2-7; maybe TRBD1 (6 bases). CDR3 length equals 15 residues. V lost 5 bases and J lost 7, with 21 bases in between. Germline V gene sequence: CDR1 SGHVS, CDR2 FQNEAQ. CDR3 sequence reads: CASSTRTAAPGEQYF. CDR3 nucleotide sequence: TGTGCCAGCAGCACCCGGACAGCGGCTCCGGGAGAGCAGTACTTC.

Many counts were recorded for this clonotype. The genes are TRBV19 and TRBJ2-2, with D perhaps TRBD1 (6 bases). Germline CDR1 and CDR2: LNHDA and SQIVND (reference sequence). Trimming cost V 5 bases and J 0 bases, with 13 bases left between them. The CDR3 loop spans 16 amino acids. DNA of the CDR3: TGTGCCAGTAGTCCCCGACAGGAAGCGAACACCGGGGAGCTGTTTTTT. This translates into CASSPRQEANTGELFF.

This clonotype has at least ten counts. The V and J genes are TRBV7-7 and TRBJ2-3; perhaps TRBD2 as D (5 bases). The CDR3 extends over 14 amino acids. V was shortened by 5 bases and J by 3 bases, with 12 bases between the two germline ends. The germline CDR1 and CDR2 sequences are SSHAT and FNYEAQ (reference sequence). CDR3: CASSQSGVTDTQYF. CDR3 in DNA: TGTGCCAGCAGCCAGAGCGGAGTTACAGATACGCAGTATTTT.

The chain links TRBV5-6 to TRBJ2-3, with 7 bases that match TRBD2. The CDR3 is 14 amino acids. Germline trimming cut 2 bases from V and 10 bases from J; bases unmatched to any gene: 10. CDR1 is SGHDT, CDR2 YYEEEE, per germline. The CDR3 loop is CASSFPTSEVAQYF. The DNA of the CDR3 is TGTGCCAGCAGCTTCCCAACTAGCGAAGTTGCGCAGTATTTT.

Ten or more counts support this clonotype. The chain links TRBV7-6 to TRBJ1-1; tentative D call: TRBD1 (5 bases). V lost 5 bases and J lost 0, with 13 bases in between. Germline CDR1 is SGHVS and CDR2 is FNYEAQ. The CDR3 runs 15 residues. As DNA, the CDR3 is TGTGCCAGCAGCGCCTGGACGGACATGAACACTGAAGCTTTCTTT. Protein product: CASSAWTDMNTEAFF.

This clonotype came up a few times. The V and J genes are TRBV6-4 and TRBJ2-1, with 8 positions matching TRBD2. The CDR3 sequence is 15 residues long. Losses at the gene ends were 4 bases for V and 7 bases for J; bases not matched to a gene: 9. Per the germline V gene, CDR1 is MRHNA and CDR2 is SNTAGT. CDR3 amino acids: CASSARSGSLNEQFF. The CDR3 nucleotides read TGTGCCAGCAGTGCCCGGAGCGGGAGTTTAAATGAGCAGTTCTTC.

V usage is TRBV7-2 and J usage is TRBJ2-1; 7 nucleotides match TRBD1. J lost 8 bases, V lost 4 bases, and 8 bases had no gene match. This CDR3 region has 14 residues. Germline CDR1 reads SGHTA; CDR2 reads FQGNSA. CDR3 in amino acids: CASSSTGLLYEQFF. The CDR3 DNA reads as TGTGCCAGCAGCTCGACAGGGCTTTTGTATGAGCAGTTCTTC.

This clonotype was observed at least ten times. CDR3 sequence (DNA): TGTGCCAGCAGGGGCGAGTGGTCCGGGGAGCTGTTTTTT. Protein: CASRGEWSGELFF. The chain couples TRBV11-3 to TRBJ2-2; D remains unclear. Germline V gene sequence: CDR1 SGHNT, CDR2 YENEEA. This CDR3 comprises 13 residues. V shed 6 bases and J shed 6 bases, with 11 bases lying between them. The variable domain in full, completed from reference TRBV11-3 and TRBJ2-2, reads EAGVVQSPRYKIIEKKQPVAFWCNPISGHNTLYWYLQNLGQGPELLIRYENEEAVDDSQLPKDRFSAERLKGVDSTLKIQPAELGDSAVYLCASRGEWSGELFFGEGSRLTVL.

This clonotype has a handful of counts. The V and J genes are TRBV5-1 and TRBJ2-3; 11 nucleotides align to TRBD2. Trimming cost V 0 bases and J 6 bases; bases outside gene matches: 3. CDR1 is SGHRS and CDR2 is YFSETQ in the germline V gene. There are 15 residues in the CDR3. The CDR3 nucleotides read TGCGCCAGCAGCTTGGAGGCTAGCGGGAGGGATACGCAGTATTTT. Translation: CASSLEASGRDTQYF. Full variable domain (missing parts from reference TRBV5-1 and TRBJ2-3): KAGVTQTPRYLIKTRGQQVTLSCSPISGHRSVSWYQQTPGQGLQFLFEYFSETQRNKGNFPGRFSGRQFSNSRSEMNVSTLELGDSALYLCASSLEASGRDTQYFGPGTRLTVL.